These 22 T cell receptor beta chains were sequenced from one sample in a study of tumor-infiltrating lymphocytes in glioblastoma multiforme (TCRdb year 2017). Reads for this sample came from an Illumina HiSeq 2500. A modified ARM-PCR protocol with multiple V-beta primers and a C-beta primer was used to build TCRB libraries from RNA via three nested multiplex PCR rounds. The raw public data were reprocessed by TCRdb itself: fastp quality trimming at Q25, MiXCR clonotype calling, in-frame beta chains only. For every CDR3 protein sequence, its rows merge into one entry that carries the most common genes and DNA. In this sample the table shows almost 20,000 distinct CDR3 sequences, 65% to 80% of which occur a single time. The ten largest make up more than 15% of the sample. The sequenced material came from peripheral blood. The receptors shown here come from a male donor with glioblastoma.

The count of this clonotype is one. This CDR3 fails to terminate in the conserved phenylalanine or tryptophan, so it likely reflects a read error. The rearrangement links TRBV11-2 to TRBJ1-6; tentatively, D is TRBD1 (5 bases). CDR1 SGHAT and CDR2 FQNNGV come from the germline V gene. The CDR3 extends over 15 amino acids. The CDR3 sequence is CASSSLPRGDSPLHL. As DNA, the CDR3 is TGTGCCAGCAGCTCCCTGCCTAGGGGCGATTCGCCCCTCCACTTA.

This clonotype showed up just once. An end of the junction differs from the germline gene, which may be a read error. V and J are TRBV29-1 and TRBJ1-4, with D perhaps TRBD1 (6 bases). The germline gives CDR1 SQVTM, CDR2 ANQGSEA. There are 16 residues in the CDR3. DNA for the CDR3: TGCATCGTTTCCGAGCAGGGGACCCCCTTTAATGAAAAACTGTCTTTT. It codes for CIVSEQGTPFNEKLSF.

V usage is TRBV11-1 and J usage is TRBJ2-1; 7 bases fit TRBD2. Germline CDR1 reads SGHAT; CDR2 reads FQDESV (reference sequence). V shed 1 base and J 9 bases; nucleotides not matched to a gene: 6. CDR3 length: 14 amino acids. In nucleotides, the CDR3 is TGTGCCAGCAGCTTAGGGAGACTAGCCGGTGAGCAGTTCTTC. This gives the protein CASSLGRLAGEQFF.

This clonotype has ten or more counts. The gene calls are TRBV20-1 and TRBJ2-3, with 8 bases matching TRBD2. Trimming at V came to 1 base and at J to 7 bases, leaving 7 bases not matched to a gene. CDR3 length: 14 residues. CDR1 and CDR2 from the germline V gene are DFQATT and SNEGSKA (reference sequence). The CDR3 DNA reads TGCAGTGCTAGAGTCCCAGCGGGGGAAAATACGCAGTATTTT. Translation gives CSARVPAGENTQYF.

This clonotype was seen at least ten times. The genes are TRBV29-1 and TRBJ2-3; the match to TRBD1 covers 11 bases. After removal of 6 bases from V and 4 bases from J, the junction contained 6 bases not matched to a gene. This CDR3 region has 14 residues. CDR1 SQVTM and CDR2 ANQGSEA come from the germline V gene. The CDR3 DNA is TGCAGCGTCCTCCGGGACAGGGGGTCAGATACGCAGTATTTT. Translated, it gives CSVLRDRGSDTQYF.

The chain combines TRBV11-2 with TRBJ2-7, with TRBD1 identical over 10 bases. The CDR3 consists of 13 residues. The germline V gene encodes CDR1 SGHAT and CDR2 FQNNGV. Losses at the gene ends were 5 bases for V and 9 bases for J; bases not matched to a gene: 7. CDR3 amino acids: CASSTMDRGGQYF. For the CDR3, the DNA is TGTGCCAGCAGCACGATGGACAGGGGGGGGCAGTACTTC. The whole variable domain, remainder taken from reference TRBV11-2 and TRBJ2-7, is EAGVAQSPRYKIIEKRQSVAFWCNPISGHATLYWYQQILGQGPKLLIQFQNNGVVDDSQLPKDRFSAERLKGVDSTLKIQPAKLEDSAVYLCASSTMDRGGQYFGPGTRLTVT.

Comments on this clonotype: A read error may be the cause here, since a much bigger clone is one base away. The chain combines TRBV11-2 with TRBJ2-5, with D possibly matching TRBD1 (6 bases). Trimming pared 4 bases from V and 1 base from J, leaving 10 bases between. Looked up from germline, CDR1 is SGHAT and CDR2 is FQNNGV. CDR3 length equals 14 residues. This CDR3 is CASSSRQVQETQYF. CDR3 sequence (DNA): TGTGCCAGCAGCTCCCGACAGGTCCAAGAGACCCAGTACTTC.

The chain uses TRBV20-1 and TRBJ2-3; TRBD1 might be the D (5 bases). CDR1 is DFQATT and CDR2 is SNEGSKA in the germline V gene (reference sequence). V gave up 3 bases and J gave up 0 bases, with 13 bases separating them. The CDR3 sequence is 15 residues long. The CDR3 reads CSASDSYTSTDTQYF. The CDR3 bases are TGCAGTGCTAGCGACAGCTATACTAGCACAGATACGCAGTATTTT.

CDR3 bases: TGTGCCAGCAGCTTAGGCAGGGTCTATAAGAAGTTCTTC. This translates into CASSLGRVYKKFF. The chain recombines TRBV11-2 with TRBJ2-1; D might be TRBD1 (5 bases). This CDR3 contains 13 residues. The V end was cut by 1 base, the J end by 14 bases, with 15 bases between. CDR1 SGHAT and CDR2 FQNNGV come from the germline V gene.

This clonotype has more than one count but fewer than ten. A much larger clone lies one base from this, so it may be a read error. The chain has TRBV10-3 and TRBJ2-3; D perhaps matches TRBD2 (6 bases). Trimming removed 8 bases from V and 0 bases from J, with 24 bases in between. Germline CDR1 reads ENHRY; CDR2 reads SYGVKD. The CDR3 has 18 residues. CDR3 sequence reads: CAIRDSGSQRGSTDTQYF. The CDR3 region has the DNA TGTGCCATCCGGGATAGCGGCTCCCAAAGGGGTAGCACAGATACGCAGTATTTT.

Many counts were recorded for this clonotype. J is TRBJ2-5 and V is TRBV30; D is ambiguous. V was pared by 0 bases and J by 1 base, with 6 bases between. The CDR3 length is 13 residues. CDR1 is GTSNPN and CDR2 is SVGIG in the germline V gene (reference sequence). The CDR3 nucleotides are TGTGCCTGGAGTGTACGGAGCCAAGAGACCCAGTACTTC. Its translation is CAWSVRSQETQYF. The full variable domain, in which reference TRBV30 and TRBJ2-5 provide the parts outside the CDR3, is SQTIHQWPATLVQPVGSPLSLECTVEGTSNPNLYWYRQAAGRGLQLLFYSVGIGQISSEVPQNLSASRPQDRQFILSSKKLLLSDSGFYLCAWSVRSQETQYFGPGTRLLVL.

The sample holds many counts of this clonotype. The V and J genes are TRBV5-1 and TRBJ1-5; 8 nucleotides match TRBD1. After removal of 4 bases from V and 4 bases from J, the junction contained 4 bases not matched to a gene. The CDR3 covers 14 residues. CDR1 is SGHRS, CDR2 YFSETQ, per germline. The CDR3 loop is CASSTGQGNQPQHF. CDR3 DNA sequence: TGCGCCAGCAGCACCGGACAGGGAAATCAGCCCCAGCATTTT.

The CDR3: CASSRDLGADTQYF. In DNA form, the CDR3 reads TGTGCCAGCAGTCGGGACTTGGGGGCAGATACGCAGTATTTT. This rearrangement joins TRBV12-3 or TRBV12-4 to TRBJ2-3, with a weak D call TRBD2 (6 bases). This CDR3 is 14 amino acids long. Trimming removed 5 bases at V and 4 bases at J, with 13 bases between.

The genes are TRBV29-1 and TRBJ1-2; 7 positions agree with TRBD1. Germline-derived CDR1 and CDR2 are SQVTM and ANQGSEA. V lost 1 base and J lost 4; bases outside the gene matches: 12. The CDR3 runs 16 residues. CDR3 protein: CSVEGSRQGIGYGYTF. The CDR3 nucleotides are TGCAGCGTTGAAGGTAGTCGACAGGGTATCGGCTATGGCTACACCTTC.

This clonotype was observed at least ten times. CDR3 in DNA: TGTGCCAGCAGTTCCCCCCGGGATCCCTATGGCTACACCTTC. The encoded protein is CASSSPRDPYGYTF. V usage is TRBV28 and J usage is TRBJ1-2; D gene unclear. This CDR3 is 14 amino acids long. Germline V CDR1 and CDR2: MDHEN, SYDVKM. V was shortened by 4 bases and J by 4 bases, with 13 bases between the two germline ends.

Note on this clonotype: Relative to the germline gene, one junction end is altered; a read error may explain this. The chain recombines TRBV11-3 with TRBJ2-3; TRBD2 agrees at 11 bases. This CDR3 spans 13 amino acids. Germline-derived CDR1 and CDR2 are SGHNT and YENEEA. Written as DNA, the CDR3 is TGTGCCAGCAGCCTCCTAGCGGGAGGTACGCAGTATTTC. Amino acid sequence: CASSLLAGGTQYF.

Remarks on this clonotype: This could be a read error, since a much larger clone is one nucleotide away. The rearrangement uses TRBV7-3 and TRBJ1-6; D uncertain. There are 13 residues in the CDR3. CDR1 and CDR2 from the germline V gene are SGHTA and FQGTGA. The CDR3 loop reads CANSFASNSPLHF. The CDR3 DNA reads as TGTGCCAACAGCTTCGCAAGTAATTCACCCCTCCACTTT.

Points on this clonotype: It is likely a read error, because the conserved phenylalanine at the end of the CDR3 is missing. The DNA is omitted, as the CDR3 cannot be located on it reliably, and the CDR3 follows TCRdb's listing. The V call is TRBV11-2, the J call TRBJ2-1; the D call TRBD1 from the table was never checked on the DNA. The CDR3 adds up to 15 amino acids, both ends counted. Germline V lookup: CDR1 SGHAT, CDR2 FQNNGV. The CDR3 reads CASRLERVLSNEQPV.

As DNA, the CDR3 is TGTGCCAGCAGCTTACCACAGGGTGGCTCACCCCTCCACTTT. Protein: CASSLPQGGSPLHF. The rearrangement links TRBV7-9 to TRBJ1-6, with D tentatively TRBD1 (6 bases). CDR3 length: 14 residues. In germline, CDR1 is SEHNR, CDR2 FQNEAQ (reference sequence). The germline V and J ends were trimmed by 2 bases and 10 bases, with 12 bases remaining between them.

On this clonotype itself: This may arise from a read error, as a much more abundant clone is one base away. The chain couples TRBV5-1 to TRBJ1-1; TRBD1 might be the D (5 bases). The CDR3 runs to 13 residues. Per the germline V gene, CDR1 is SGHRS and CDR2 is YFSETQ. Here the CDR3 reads CTSGRDPNTEAFF. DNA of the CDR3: TGCACCAGCGGGAGGGACCCAAACACTGAAGCTTTCTTT.

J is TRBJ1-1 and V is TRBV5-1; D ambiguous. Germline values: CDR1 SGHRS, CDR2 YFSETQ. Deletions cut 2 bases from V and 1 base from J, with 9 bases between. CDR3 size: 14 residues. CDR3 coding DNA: TGCGCCAGCAGCTTCCGGGCTTCGAACACTGAAGCTTTCTTT. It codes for CASSFRASNTEAFF.

CDR3 sequence reads: CASSIGPGLETQYF. The CDR3 nucleotides are TGTGCCAGCAGCATAGGCCCGGGCTTGGAGACCCAGTACTTC. V usage is TRBV11-2 and J usage is TRBJ2-5; D remains ambiguous. Per germline, CDR1 SGHAT and CDR2 FQNNGV. V shed 5 bases and J shed 5 bases, with 15 bases lying between them. There are 14 residues in the CDR3.